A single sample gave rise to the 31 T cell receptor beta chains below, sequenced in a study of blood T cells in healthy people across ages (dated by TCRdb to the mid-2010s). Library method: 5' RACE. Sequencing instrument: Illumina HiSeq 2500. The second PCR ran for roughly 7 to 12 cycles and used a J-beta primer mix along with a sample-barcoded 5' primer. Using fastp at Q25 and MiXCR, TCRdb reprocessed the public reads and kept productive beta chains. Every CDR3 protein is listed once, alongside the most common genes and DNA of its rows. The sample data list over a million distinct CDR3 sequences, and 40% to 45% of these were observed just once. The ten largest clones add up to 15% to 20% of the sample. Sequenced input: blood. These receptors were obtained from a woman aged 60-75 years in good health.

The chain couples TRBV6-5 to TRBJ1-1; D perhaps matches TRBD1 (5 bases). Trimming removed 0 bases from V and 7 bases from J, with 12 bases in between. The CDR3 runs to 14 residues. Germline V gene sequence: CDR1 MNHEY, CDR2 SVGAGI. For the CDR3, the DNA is TGTGCCAGCAGTTACTCGAGCGGGGGAAGTGAAGCTTTCTTT. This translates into CASSYSSGGSEAFF.

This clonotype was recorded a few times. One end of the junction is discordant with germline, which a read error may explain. The chain's CDR3 is CASSLDGDYGYTF. CDR3 bases: TGTGCCAGCAGCTTGGACGGAGACTATGGCTACACCTTC. This sequence joins TRBV5-1 and TRBJ1-2, with D unclear. CDR1 is SGHRS, CDR2 YFSETQ, per germline. The CDR3 totals 13 residues.

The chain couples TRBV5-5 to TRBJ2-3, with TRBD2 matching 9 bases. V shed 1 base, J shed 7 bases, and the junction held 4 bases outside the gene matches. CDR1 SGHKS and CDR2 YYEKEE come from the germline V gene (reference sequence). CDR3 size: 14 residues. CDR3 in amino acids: CASSLTSGSYTQYF. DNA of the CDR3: TGTGCCAGCAGCTTGACTAGCGGGTCGTATACGCAGTATTTT. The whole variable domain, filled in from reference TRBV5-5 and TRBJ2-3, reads DAGVTQSPTHLIKTRGQQVTLRCSPISGHKSVSWYQQVLGQGPQFIFQYYEKEERGRGNFPDRFSARQFPNYSSELNVNALLLGDSALYLCASSLTSGSYTQYFGPGTRLTVL.

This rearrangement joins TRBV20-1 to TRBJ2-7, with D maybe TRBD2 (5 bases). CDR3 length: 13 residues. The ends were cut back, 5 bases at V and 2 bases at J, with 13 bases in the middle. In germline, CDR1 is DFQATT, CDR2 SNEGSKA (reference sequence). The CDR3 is CSADLDGAYEQYF. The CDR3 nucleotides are TGCAGTGCTGACCTGGACGGGGCCTACGAGCAGTACTTC.

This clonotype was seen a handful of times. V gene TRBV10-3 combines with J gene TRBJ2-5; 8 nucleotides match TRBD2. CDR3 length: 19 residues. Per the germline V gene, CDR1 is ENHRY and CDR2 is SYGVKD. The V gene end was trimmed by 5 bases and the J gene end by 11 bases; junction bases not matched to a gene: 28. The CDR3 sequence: CAISQGITKRERVYNEQYF. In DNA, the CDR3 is TGTGCCATCAGTCAGGGGATAACCAAGCGGGAGAGGGTTTACAATGAGCAGTACTTC.

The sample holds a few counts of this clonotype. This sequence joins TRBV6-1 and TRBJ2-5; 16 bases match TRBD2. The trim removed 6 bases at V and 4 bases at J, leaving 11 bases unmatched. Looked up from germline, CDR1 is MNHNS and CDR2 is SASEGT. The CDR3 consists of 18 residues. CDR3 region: CASSLGTSGRGLGETQYF. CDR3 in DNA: TGTGCCAGCAGCCTTGGGACTAGCGGGAGGGGACTCGGAGAGACCCAGTACTTC.

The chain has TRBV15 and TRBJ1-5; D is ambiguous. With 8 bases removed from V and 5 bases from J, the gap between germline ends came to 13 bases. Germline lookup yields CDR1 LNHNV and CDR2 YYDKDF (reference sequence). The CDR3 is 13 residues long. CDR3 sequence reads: CATAGWEDQPQHF. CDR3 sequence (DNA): TGTGCCACCGCCGGGTGGGAAGATCAGCCCCAGCATTTT.

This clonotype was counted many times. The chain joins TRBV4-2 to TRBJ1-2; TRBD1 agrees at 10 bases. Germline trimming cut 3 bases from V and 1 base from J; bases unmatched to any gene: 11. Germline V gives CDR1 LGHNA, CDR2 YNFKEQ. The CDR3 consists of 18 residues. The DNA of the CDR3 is TGTGCCAGCAGCCATGCCGGGACAGGGGAATGGGTTAACTATGGCTACACCTTC. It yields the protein CASSHAGTGEWVNYGYTF.

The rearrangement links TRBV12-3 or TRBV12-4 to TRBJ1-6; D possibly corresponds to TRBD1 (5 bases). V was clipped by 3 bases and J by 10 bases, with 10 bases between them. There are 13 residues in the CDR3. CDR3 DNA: TGTGCCAGCAGTTTCGGGGGTAACTCACCCCTCCACTTT. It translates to CASSFGGNSPLHF.

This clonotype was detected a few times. The CDR3 DNA is TGCGCCAGCAGCCAAGAATGGCAGGGGGCTTACGAGCAGTACTTC. Encoded protein: CASSQEWQGAYEQYF. The chain carries TRBV4-1 and TRBJ2-5; 8 bases align to TRBD1. The last part of the DNA fits TRBJ2-7 better; the J call may be wrong. Germline-derived CDR1 and CDR2 are MGHRA and YSYEKL. The CDR3 extends over 15 amino acids.

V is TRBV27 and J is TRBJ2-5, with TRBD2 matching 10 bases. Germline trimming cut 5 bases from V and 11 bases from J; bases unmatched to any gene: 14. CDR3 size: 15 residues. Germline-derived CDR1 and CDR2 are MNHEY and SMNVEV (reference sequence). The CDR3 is CASSQFRTSGNEQYF. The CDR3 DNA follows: TGTGCCAGCAGTCAGTTTCGGACTAGCGGCAATGAGCAGTACTTC.

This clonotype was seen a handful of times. The DNA of the CDR3 is TGTGCCAGCAGTGGACAGGGGGCCTATGAGCAGTTCTTC. It translates to CASSGQGAYEQFF. This rearrangement joins TRBV25-1 to TRBJ2-1; 10 bases align to TRBD1. With V trimmed by 4 bases and J by 8 bases, 2 bases remained unmatched. This CDR3 has 13 amino acids. Germline lookup yields CDR1 MGHDK and CDR2 SYGVNS.

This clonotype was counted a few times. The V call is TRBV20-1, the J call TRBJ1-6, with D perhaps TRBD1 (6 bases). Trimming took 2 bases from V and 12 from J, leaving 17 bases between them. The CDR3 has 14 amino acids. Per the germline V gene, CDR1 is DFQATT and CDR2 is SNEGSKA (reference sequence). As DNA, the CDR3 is TGCAGTGCTAGATCGGGGGGCGATGTGGGACCCCTCCACTTT. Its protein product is CSARSGGDVGPLHF.

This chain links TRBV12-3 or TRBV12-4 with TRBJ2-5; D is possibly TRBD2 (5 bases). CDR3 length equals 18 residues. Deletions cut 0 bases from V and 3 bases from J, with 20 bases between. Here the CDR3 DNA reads TGTGCCAGCAGTTTAGCGCTGGGAGAGGGTTCGACCGAAGAGACCCAGTACTTC. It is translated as CASSLALGEGSTEETQYF.

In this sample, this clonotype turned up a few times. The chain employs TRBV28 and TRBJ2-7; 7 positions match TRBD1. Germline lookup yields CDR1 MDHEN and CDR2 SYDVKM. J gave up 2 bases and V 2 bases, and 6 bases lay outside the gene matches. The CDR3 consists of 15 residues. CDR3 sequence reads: CASSLTGEFTYEQYF. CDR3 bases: TGTGCCAGCAGTTTAACAGGGGAATTTACCTACGAGCAGTACTTC.

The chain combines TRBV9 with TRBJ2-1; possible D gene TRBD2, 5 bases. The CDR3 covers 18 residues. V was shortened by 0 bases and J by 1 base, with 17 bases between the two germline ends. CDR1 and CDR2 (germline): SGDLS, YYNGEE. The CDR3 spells CASSVGDILAPSYNEQFF. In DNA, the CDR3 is TGTGCCAGCAGCGTAGGGGATATCTTAGCGCCATCCTACAATGAGCAGTTCTTC. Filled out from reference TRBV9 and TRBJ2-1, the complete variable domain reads DSGVTQTPKHLITATGQRVTLRCSPRSGDLSVYWYQQSLDQGLQFLIQYYNGEERAKGNILERFSAQQFPDLHSELNLSSLELGDSALYFCASSVGDILAPSYNEQFFGPGTRLTVL.

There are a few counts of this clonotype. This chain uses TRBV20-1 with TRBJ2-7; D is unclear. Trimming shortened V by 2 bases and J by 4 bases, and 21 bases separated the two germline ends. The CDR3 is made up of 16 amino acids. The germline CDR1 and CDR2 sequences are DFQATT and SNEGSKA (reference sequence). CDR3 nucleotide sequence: TGCAGTGCTAGACCACCCCTTTCCAGTGCCCTTTACGAGCAGTACTTC. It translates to CSARPPLSSALYEQYF.

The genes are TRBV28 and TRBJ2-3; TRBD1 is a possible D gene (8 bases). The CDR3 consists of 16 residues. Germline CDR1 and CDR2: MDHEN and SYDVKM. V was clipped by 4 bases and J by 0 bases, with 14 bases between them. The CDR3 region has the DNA TGTGCCAGCAGTTCGTACAGGGGGGGGAGCACAGATACGCAGTATTTT. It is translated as CASSSYRGGSTDTQYF.

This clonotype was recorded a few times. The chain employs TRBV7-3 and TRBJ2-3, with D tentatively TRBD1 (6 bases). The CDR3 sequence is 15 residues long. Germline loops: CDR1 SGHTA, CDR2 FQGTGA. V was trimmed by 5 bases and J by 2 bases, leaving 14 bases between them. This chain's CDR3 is CASSQGHLLTDTQYF. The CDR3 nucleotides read TGTGCCAGCAGCCAGGGACATTTACTCACAGATACGCAGTATTTT.

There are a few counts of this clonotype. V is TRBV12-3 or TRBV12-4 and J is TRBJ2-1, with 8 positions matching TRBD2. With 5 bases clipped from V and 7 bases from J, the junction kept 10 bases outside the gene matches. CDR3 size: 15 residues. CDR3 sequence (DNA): TGTGCCAGCAGTCCACGGACTAGCCTTTCAAATGAGCAGTTCTTC. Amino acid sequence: CASSPRTSLSNEQFF.

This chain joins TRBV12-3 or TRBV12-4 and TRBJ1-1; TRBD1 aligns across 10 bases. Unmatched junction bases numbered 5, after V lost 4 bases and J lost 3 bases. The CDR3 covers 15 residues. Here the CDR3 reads CASSSGTGVHTEAFF. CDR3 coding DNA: TGTGCCAGCAGTTCGGGGACAGGGGTGCACACTGAAGCTTTCTTT.

CDR3 sequence reads: CASSLRETMHPKNEGISYNEQFF. The CDR3 coding sequence is TGTGCCAGCAGCTTAAGGGAAACCATGCACCCAAAAAACGAAGGGATCTCCTACAATGAGCAGTTCTTC. V usage is TRBV7-3 and J usage is TRBJ2-1; D unclear. Trimming removed 1 base from V and 0 bases from J, with 31 bases in between. This CDR3 is 23 amino acids long. Per germline, CDR1 SGHTA and CDR2 FQGTGA.

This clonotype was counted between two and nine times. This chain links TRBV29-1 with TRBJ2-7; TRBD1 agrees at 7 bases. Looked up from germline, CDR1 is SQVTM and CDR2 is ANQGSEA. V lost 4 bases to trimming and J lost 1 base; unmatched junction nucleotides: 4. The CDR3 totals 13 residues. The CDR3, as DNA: TGCAGCGTTGTTGGACAGGCGTCCTACGAGCAGTACTTC. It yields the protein CSVVGQASYEQYF.

The CDR3 DNA follows: TGTGCCAGCAGCCAAGCGAAGCAGGGGGAAGATACGCAGTATTTT. Translated, it gives CASSQAKQGEDTQYF. V gene TRBV3-1 combines with J gene TRBJ2-3; 7 nucleotides line up with TRBD1. The germline V gene has CDR1 LGHDT and CDR2 YNNKEL (reference sequence). J gave up 5 bases and V 1 base, and 6 bases lay outside the gene matches. There are 15 residues in the CDR3.

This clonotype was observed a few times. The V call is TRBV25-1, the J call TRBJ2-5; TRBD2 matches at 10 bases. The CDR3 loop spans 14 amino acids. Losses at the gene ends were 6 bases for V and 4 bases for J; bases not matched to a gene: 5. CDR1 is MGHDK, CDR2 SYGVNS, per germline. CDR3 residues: CASRLAGERETQYF. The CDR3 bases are TGTGCCAGCAGGCTAGCGGGAGAGAGAGAGACCCAGTACTTC.

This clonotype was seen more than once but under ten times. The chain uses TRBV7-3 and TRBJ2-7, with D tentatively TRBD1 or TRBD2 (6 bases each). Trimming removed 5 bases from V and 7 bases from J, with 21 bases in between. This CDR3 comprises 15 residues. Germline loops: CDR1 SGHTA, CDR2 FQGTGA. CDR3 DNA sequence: TGTGCCAGCAGCCCAGGACCCGGGGGCCTCTATGAGCAGTACTTC. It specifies CASSPGPGGLYEQYF.

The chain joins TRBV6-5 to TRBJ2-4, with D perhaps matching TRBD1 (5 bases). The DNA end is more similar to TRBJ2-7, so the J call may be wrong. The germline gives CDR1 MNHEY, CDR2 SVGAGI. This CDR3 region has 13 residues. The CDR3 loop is CASSKDRPYEQYF. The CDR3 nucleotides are TGTGCCAGCAGTAAAGACAGACCCTACGAGCAGTACTTC.

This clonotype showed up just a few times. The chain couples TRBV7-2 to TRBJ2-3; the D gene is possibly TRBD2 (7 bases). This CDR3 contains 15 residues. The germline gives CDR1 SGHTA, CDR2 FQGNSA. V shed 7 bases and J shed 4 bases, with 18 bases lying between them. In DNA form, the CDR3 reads TGTGCCAGCACCCGGGGAGGGGGGGGATCAGATACGCAGTATTTT. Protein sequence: CASTRGGGGSDTQYF.

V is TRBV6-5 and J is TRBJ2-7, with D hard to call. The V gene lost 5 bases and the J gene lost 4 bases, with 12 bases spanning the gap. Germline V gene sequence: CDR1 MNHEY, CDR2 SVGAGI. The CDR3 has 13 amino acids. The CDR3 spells CASSTNLEYEQYF. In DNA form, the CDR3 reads TGTGCCAGCAGTACCAACTTGGAGTACGAGCAGTACTTC.

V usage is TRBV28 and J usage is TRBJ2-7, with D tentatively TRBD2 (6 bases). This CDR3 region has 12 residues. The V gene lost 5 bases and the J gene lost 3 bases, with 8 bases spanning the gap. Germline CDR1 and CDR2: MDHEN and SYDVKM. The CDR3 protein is CASSRDFYEQYF. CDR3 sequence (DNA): TGTGCCAGCAGTAGGGACTTCTACGAGCAGTACTTC.

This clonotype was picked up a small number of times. CDR3 nucleotides: TGTGCCAGCAGTTTTACTAGCGGGTTTCCCTACGAGCAGTACTTC. Amino acid sequence: CASSFTSGFPYEQYF. V gene TRBV12-3 or TRBV12-4 combines with J gene TRBJ2-7; 9 nucleotides match TRBD2. The junction had 5 bases not matched to a gene; V was cut back by 3 bases and J by 2 bases. The CDR3 is 15 amino acids.